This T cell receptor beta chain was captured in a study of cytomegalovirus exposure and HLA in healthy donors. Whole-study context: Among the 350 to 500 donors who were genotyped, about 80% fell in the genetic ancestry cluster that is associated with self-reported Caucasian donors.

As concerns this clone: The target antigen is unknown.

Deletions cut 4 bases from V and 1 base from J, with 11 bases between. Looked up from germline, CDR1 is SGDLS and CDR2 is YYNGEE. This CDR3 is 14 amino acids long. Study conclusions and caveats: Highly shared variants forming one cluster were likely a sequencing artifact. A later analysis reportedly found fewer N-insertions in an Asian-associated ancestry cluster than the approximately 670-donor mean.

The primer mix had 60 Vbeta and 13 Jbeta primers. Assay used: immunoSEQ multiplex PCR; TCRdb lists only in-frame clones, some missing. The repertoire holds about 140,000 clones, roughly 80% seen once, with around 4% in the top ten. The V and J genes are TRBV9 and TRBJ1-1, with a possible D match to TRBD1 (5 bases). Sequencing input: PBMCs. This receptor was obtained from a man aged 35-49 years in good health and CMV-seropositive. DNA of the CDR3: TGTGCCAGCAGCTCCCGGGGGGGGAACACTGAAGCTTTCTTT. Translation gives CASSSRGGNTEAFF.